This T cell receptor beta chain was sequenced for a study of T cells after yellow fever vaccination (dated by TCRdb to 2018 to 2020). Turning to the overall study: The SMART-Seq v4 Ultra Low Input RNA kit was used to prepare libraries from fractions with low cell numbers. Bulk PBMC replicates and cell subsets were isolated from blood drawn at multiple timepoints before and after both primary and secondary immunization. To track T-cell clones before and after primary and booster YFV17D yellow fever vaccination, bulk TCR alpha and beta repertoires were sequenced longitudinally. Two healthy male donors, one aged 18 to 30 and one aged 30 to 40 years, made up the cohort. The paper as a whole reports these results and caveats: Because the study included only a couple of donors, the extent to which the findings can be generalized is limited. After the booster, most clones that had expanded after primary vaccination were detected again (over 95% of CD4 and around nine tenths of CD8), suggesting broad maintenance of memory. Computational filtering was required because FACS-sorted repertoires could contain abundant contaminating clonotypes from the bulk population. A small share of clonotypes occurred in both CD4 and CD8 compartments, likely arising from convergent recombination. Compared with the primary T-cell response, the secondary T-cell response was faster but weaker, reaching its peak on day 5 rather than on day 15.

The sample's treatment or condition label, in plain terms: live attenuated yellow fever vaccine strain. A standard Ficoll-Paque protocol was used to isolate PBMCs from peripheral blood. Dynabeads CD4 and CD8 positive selection kits were used to isolate the CD4 and CD8 T-cell fractions. TriZol was used to extract RNA from bulk PBMCs, from CD4 and CD8 fractions, and from dextramer-positive and dextramer-negative fractions. In the case of this clonotype: Its antigen remains unidentified. No quality values exist for individual bases; no much larger clone is one base distant.

Sequencing instrument: Illumina NovaSeq 6000. Synthesis of TCR cDNA relied on 5'RACE template switching, a step that introduced a universal primer site along with unique molecular identifiers. Priming for cDNA synthesis came from both the TCR alpha and TCR beta constant segments. Library amplification used two PCR steps, and the second PCR step added sample barcodes and sequencing adapters. Sequencing of the libraries was done on either Illumina HiSeq 2500 (2x100 bp) or NovaSeq (2x150 bp). In the paper's pipeline: MIGEC was used to demultiplex reads and collapse the reads into UMI consensus sequences, and MiXCR was used for V(D)J alignment. Clonotypes responding to the vaccine were identified with edgeR on replicate PBMC samples, with the criteria of FDR below 0.01 and a log2 fold change above 5 up to day 15. Each bulk clonotype received a CD4 or CD8 identity based on whether the sequenced CD4 or CD8 repertoire contained that clonotype at higher abundance. The raw public reads went through TCRdb reprocessing: fastp at Q25, MiXCR clone calling, in-frame beta chains kept. Each entry is one CDR3 protein sequence, shown with its most common DNA and genes. What appears here as the V and J calls and clone size reflects TCRdb's work, not the paper's. The sample includes 250,000 to 300,000 distinct CDR3 sequences, with approximately 5.2% observed a single time. The ten most abundant clones make up approximately 3.5% of the sample.

CDR1 and CDR2 (MNHEY, SVGAGI) derive from the germline V gene. The trim is 2 bases for V and 3 bases for J, with a gap of 9 bases between the germline ends. From its cysteine to its phenylalanine, the CDR3 spans 14 amino acids. Of all the DNA, just the CDR3 is kept, 42 bases in frame from base 1. The sequence derives from a man aged 18 to 30 who received the YFV17D yellow fever vaccine. Material: CD4+ T cells sorted from PBMCs, obtained on the day of the yellow fever booster vaccination. The chain uses TRBV6-5 and TRBJ2-3, with no confidently assigned D gene. The bases are TGTGCCAGCAGTTACCTTTCCGAAACAGATACGCAGTATTTT. This codes for CASSYLSETDTQYF.